This T cell receptor beta chain stems from a study of blood T cell repertoires in COVID-19. Background on the study: In each case, the material was cDNA or gDNA derived from T cells, B-cell-depleted T cells, or PBMCs.

Assay used: immunoSEQ multiplex PCR; TCRdb lists only in-frame clones, some missing. Of about 180,000 clones listed, roughly 80% were seen once; the top ten hold 6% to 8.5%. Trimming shortened V by 4 bases and J by 2 bases, and 13 bases separated the two germline ends. Germline V lookup: CDR1 SGHNT, CDR2 YYREEE (reference sequence). This CDR3 contains 15 residues. The sequence derives from a woman aged 70-85 years with COVID-19, enrolled during active disease. The V gene is TRBV5-4, the J gene TRBJ1-3, with unresolved D. Material: peripheral blood. DNA for the CDR3: TGTGCCAGCAGCAAACGCCGGGAGGCTGGAAACACCATATATTTT. Encoded protein: CASSKRREAGNTIYF.